This T cell receptor (beta chain) was identified during a study of sequential checkpoint blockade in melanoma. Turning to the study itself: Randomization was 1:1 between first-line nivolumab→ipilimumab and ipilimumab→nivolumab. Maintenance nivolumab came after either treatment sequence.

Sequenced by immunoSEQ multiplex PCR; TCRdb stores in-frame clones only, minus some. The sample lists about 28,000 clones; 70% to 80% were seen once. V lost 2 bases and J 5 bases, leaving 4 bases between the germline ends. CDR1 is LNHDA, CDR2 SQIVND, per germline (reference sequence). There are 11 residues in the CDR3. This clone has a handful of counts. Treatment in this sample: randomized to nivolumab then ipilimumab (arm A) or the reverse (arm B). None of the patients previously received DNA-damaging chemotherapy. PBMC sorting kept live CD3+CD8+ cells without CD19 or CD56. This chain uses TRBV19 with TRBJ2-7, with D hard to call. Source: CD8+ T cells sorted from blood (inferred from file names), taken from a patient given nivolumab and ipilimumab in sequence. The TCR originated in a human donor with melanoma. The CDR3 DNA follows: TGTGCCAGTAGTATATCCAACGAGCAGTACTTC. It translates to CASSISNEQYF. The whole variable domain, filled in from reference TRBV19 and TRBJ2-7, reads DGGITQSPKYLFRKEGQNVTLSCEQNLNHDAMYWYRQDPGQGLRLIYYSQIVNDFQKGDIAEGYSVSREKKESFPLTVTSAQKNPTAFYLCASSISNEQYFGPGTRLTVT.